This T cell receptor beta chain stems from a study of cytomegalovirus exposure and HLA in healthy donors. Turning to the study itself: Within an early data release were around 87 million unique TCRs drawn from HLA-typed donors.

PCR primers comprised 60 Vbeta and 13 Jbeta primers. Clones were read by immunoSEQ multiplex PCR, and TCRdb kept only the in-frame ones, dropping some. The table lists 80,000 to 100,000 clones. With respect to this clone: Antigen specificity is unknown.

Findings of the study overall: When the data were analyzed later, several of the most significant clusters appeared to be linked to common viral pathogens.

Germline CDR1 SGHDT, CDR2 YYEEEE. The CDR3 has 15 residues. The V and J ends lost 4 bases and 9 bases, in that order; junction bases with no gene match: 12. The V and J genes are TRBV5-6 and TRBJ2-7; the match to TRBD2 covers 11 bases. The source of this sequence is a man aged 45 to 65 in good health and CMV-seropositive. Specimen: PBMCs. This CDR3 is CASSLGTSGSPGQYV. In DNA form, the CDR3 reads TGTGCCAGCAGCCTAGGGACTAGCGGAAGCCCTGGGCAGTACGTC.